This TCR beta chain stems from a study of OX40 agonist ivuxolimab in advanced cancers. Autoimmune disease history or systemic immunosuppression led to patient exclusion. At baseline, cycle 4 day 1, and cycle 7 day 1, blood was sampled. Germline V gene data show CDR1 as SGHRS and CDR2 as YFSETQ. V lost 6 bases and J 5 bases, leaving 20 bases between the germline ends. The CDR3 is 15 residues long. The data were produced by immunoSEQ multiplex PCR, yet TCRdb's version contains in-frame clones alone and is incomplete. The table includes about 54,000 clones, more than 75% detected once. The receptor was derived from an adult with an advanced solid tumor such as melanoma, head and neck, liver or kidney cancer. The chain recombines TRBV5-1 with TRBJ1-2, with a possible D match to TRBD1 (6 bases). Sequences were derived from CD4+ or CD8+ T cells sorted from blood, sampled in a trial of the OX40 agonist ivuxolimab. The DNA of the CDR3 is TGCGCCAGCACCGAATCAGGGACATCGGGGTATGGCTACACCTTC. Its translation is CASTESGTSGYGYTF.